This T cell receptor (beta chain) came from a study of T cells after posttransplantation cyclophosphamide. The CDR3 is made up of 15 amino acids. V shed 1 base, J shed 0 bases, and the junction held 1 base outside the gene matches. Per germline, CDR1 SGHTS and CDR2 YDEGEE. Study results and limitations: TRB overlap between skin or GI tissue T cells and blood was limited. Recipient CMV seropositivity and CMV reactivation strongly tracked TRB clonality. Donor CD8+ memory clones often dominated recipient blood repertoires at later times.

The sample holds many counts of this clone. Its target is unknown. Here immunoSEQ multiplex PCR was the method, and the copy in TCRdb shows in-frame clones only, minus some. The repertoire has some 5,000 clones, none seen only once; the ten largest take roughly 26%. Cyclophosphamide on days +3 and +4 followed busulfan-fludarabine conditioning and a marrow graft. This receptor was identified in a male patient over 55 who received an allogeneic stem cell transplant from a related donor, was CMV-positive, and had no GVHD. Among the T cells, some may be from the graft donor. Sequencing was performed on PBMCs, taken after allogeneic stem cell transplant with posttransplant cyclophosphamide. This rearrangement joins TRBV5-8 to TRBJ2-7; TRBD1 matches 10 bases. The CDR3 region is CASSLWTGGSYEQYF. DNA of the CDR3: TGTGCCAGCAGCTTGTGGACAGGGGGCTCCTACGAGCAGTACTTC.